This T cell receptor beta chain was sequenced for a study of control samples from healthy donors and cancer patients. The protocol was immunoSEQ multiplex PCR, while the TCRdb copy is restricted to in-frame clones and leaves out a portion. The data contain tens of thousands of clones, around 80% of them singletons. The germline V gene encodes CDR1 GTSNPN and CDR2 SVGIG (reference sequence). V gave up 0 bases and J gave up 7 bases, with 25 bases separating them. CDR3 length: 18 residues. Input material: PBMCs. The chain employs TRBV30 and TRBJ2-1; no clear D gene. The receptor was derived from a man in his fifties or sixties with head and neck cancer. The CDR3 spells CAWSVVKGGLLTANEQFF. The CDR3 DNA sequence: TGTGCCTGGAGTGTAGTTAAGGGTGGCTTATTAACGGCAAATGAGCAGTTCTTC.